This entry is about one TCR beta chain. What antigen it recognizes has not been identified. No qualities accompany the bases; no much larger clone lies one base away. A second Seattle source provided samples from volunteer blood donors who had recovered from COVID-19. Each collaborating institution followed its own protocols to collect whole blood in K2EDTA tubes. For TCRbeta analysis, collaborators shipped samples as frozen whole blood, isolated PBMCs, or DNA extracted from either of those sample types. These data come from a study of blood T cell repertoires in COVID-19 (dated by TCRdb to the early 2020s). In the study overall: Samples from collaborators originated in the United States, Italy and Spain and spanned both the acute and convalescent phases of COVID-19. The prospective study material was composed of cDNA or gDNA derived from T cells, B-cell-depleted T cells, or PBMCs. Deeply sampled blood TCRbeta repertoires from subjects exposed to, actively infected with, or recovered from COVID-19 were included in the dataset. The repertoires were made available in a free public database intended to serve as a resource for research on the immune response to SARS-CoV-2. Samples came from the ongoing ImmuneRACE study (first 160 participants) plus 1,254 subjects from 6 global collaborators. Sample metadata almost always included a de-identified subject ID, COVID-19 status, age in years and sex. Where HLA class I and class II types were available, the types were taken from metadata supplied by the sample provider, not from assay-based typing. Results and caveats for the whole study, not just this receptor: Clinical and demographic metadata were provided uncurated, with the amount varying by source and participant.

Including cysteine and phenylalanine, the CDR3 has 16 amino acids. Just CDR3 DNA is preserved here, 48 bases in frame from base 1. In the germline V gene, CDR1 corresponds to KGHSH and CDR2 to LQKENI. Unmatched junction bases come to 7, with V trimmed by 4 bases and J by 3 bases. The immunoSEQ Assay, a bias-controlled multiplex PCR, was used to amplify TCRbeta CDR3 regions from genomic DNA. In the authors' own workflow: The number of nucleated cells in each sample was estimated from the amplification of reference gene primers within the assay. Sequence reads were collapsed and filtered to measure the absolute abundance of every unique TCRbeta CDR3 rearrangement. For each sample, productive Simpson clonality was calculated as the square root of Simpson's diversity index across productive rearrangements. As stored in TCRdb, this immuneACCESS dataset retains in-frame rearrangements with V and J assigned. A fraction of the clones does not appear; measured against another copy, unresolved V genes explain less than half of the discrepancy, and the remainder lacks a known reason. The DNA was the basis for D and trimming; V, J and clone size are from that table. The sample data list approximately 260,000 clones, and roughly 88% of these were observed just once. Under 2.5% of the sample belongs to the ten largest clones.

Material: peripheral blood. This clonotype was sampled from a woman in her 40s who had recovered from COVID-19. This chain joins TRBV18 to TRBJ2-3, with 10 bases in between that match TRBD2. The CDR3 protein: CASSLRLAGLTDTQYF. The DNA sequence is given as TGTGCCAGCTCACTTAGACTAGCGGGCCTAACAGATACGCAGTATTTT.